A single sample is the source of the 29 T cell receptor beta chains below, sequenced in a study of T cells in Graves' hyperthyroidism and ophthalmopathy. RNA transcripts served as the template for amplifying TCR beta CDR3 regions. Primed by the HTBI set, a first-round RT-PCR was run on the TCR CDR3. TCRdb ran MiXCR on the multiplex PCR reads and lists one entry per CDR3 protein. The sample yields fewer than 400,000 distinct CDR3 sequences, 15% to 20% seen once. Specimen: blood. All receptors come from a man aged 25 to 40 with Graves' hyperthyroidism.

This clonotype showed up just a few times. The chain uses TRBV4-1 and TRBJ1-2, with no clear D. Per germline, CDR1 MGHRA and CDR2 YSYEKL. Between the trimmed V and J ends, which lost 1 base and 4 bases, there was a span of 7 bases. The CDR3 loop spans 13 amino acids. The DNA for the CDR3 is TGCGCCAGCAGCCAAGGTACGGTCTATGGCTACACCTTC. Translating it yields CASSQGTVYGYTF.

This clonotype was observed at least ten times. V gene TRBV6-5 combines with J gene TRBJ1-4, with D possibly TRBD1 on 5 matching bases. Germline CDR1 reads MNHEY; CDR2 reads SVGAGI. CDR3 size: 15 residues. V dropped 2 bases and J dropped 5 bases, with 12 bases sitting between them. DNA for the CDR3: TGTGCCAGCAGTTACCGGGCAGGGTTAAATGAAAAACTGTTTTTT. It encodes CASSYRAGLNEKLFF.

This clonotype was detected many times. This chain connects TRBV12-3 or TRBV12-4 to TRBJ2-1; D remains ambiguous. V gave up 3 bases and J gave up 9 bases, with 9 bases separating them. This CDR3 is built from 12 residues. The CDR3 bases are TGTGCCAGCAGTTTCGGCATCGGTGAGCAGTTCTTC. Translated: CASSFGIGEQFF.

This clonotype was counted ten times or more. The V call is TRBV10-1, the J call TRBJ1-5; D not resolved. The CDR3 extends over 13 amino acids. The V end lost 2 bases, the J end lost 7 bases, and 9 bases lay between the germline ends. CDR1 is WNHNN and CDR2 is SYGVQD in the germline V gene (reference sequence). The CDR3: CASSEAVGQPQHF. Here the CDR3 DNA reads TGCGCCAGCAGTGAGGCGGTCGGACAGCCCCAGCATTTT.

V gene TRBV20-1 combines with J gene TRBJ1-2; 8 nucleotides align to TRBD1. CDR3 length: 14 residues. Trimming removed 0 bases from V and 0 bases from J; junction bases left unmatched: 0. The germline CDR1 and CDR2 sequences are DFQATT and SNEGSKA (reference sequence). DNA for the CDR3: TGCAGTGCTAGAGAGACAGGGGCTAACTATGGCTACACCTTC. Translation: CSARETGANYGYTF.

This chain uses TRBV15 with TRBJ1-2; D is uncertain. This CDR3 has 14 amino acids. Germline V gene lookup returns CDR1 LNHNV and CDR2 YYDKDF (reference sequence). The V end lost 1 base, the J end lost 8 bases, and 14 bases lay between the germline ends. The CDR3 DNA follows: TGTGCCACCAGCAGAGTGCCGGGCAAGGTCGGCTACACCTTC. Its protein is CATSRVPGKVGYTF.

This clonotype was detected ten times or more. The CDR3 nucleotides read TGTGCCTATCCGGTTGGTTCCGGGGAGCTGTTTTTT. Translating it yields CAYPVGSGELFF. The V call is TRBV30, the J call TRBJ2-2; D not resolved. The CDR3 is 12 amino acids. Trimming pared 7 bases from V and 6 bases from J, leaving 12 bases between. CDR1 is GTSNPN and CDR2 is SVGIG in the germline V gene (reference sequence).

This clonotype has at least ten counts. The chain recombines TRBV6-1 with TRBJ1-1; no reliable D call. The V end lost 1 base, the J end lost 5 bases, and 8 bases lay between the germline ends. Germline V lookup: CDR1 MNHNS, CDR2 SASEGT. The length of the CDR3 is 13 residues. The CDR3 here is CASSEDLRTEAFF. The DNA of the CDR3 is TGTGCCAGCAGTGAAGATCTTAGAACTGAAGCTTTCTTT.

This clonotype was recorded many times. The genes are TRBV7-3 and TRBJ2-3, with D uncertain. Germline CDR1 is SGHTA and CDR2 is FQGTGA. The CDR3 is made up of 12 amino acids. The germline V and J ends were trimmed by 8 bases and 4 bases, with 10 bases remaining between them. The CDR3 region has the DNA TGTGCCAGCGGTTATGGGGCAGATACGCAGTATTTT. This sequence encodes CASGYGADTQYF. The full variable domain, completed using reference TRBV7-3 and TRBJ2-3, is GAGVSQTPSNKVTEKGKYVELRCDPISGHTALYWYRQSLGQGPEFLIYFQGTGAADDSGLPNDRFFAVRPEGSVSTLKIQRTERGDSAVYLCASGYGADTQYFGPGTRLTVL.

In this sample, this clonotype turned up many times. This chain connects TRBV2 to TRBJ2-1, with 7 bases that match TRBD2. There are 13 residues in the CDR3. The germline V gene has CDR1 SNHLY and CDR2 FYNNEI. V shed 8 bases, J shed 4 bases, and the junction held 5 bases outside the gene matches. This chain's CDR3 is CASLAEQYNEQFF. The DNA of the CDR3 is TGTGCCAGCCTAGCGGAACAGTACAATGAGCAGTTCTTC.

This clonotype was seen only a few times. This chain connects TRBV7-8 to TRBJ2-3, with 7 bases lining up with TRBD2. Germline V gives CDR1 SGHVS, CDR2 FQNEAQ. This CDR3 is built from 16 residues. V trimming: 5 bases; J trimming: 3 bases; junction bases outside the gene matches: 11. CDR3 protein: CASSGGGEIETDTQYF. The CDR3 nucleotides read TGTGCCAGCAGCGGGGGGGGGGAAATTGAGACAGATACGCAGTATTTT.

The chain couples TRBV7-9 to TRBJ2-2; D unresolved. Germline values: CDR1 SEHNR, CDR2 FQNEAQ (reference sequence). V shed 7 bases and J shed 2 bases, with 17 bases lying between them. The CDR3 is 16 amino acids. The chain's CDR3 is CASNRRTASNTGELFF. CDR3 nucleotide sequence: TGTGCCAGCAACCGCAGGACGGCTTCTAACACCGGGGAGCTGTTTTTT.

This clonotype has ten or more counts. The rearrangement links TRBV15 to TRBJ2-1; 10 nucleotides align to TRBD2. The CDR3 runs to 15 residues. Germline CDR1 and CDR2: LNHNV and YYDKDF (reference sequence). Trimming took 2 bases from V and 7 from J; bases not matched to a gene: 5. The CDR3 nucleotides are TGTGCCACCAGCAGACGGCTAGCGGGAGCAAATGAGCAGTTCTTC. This encodes CATSRRLAGANEQFF.

This clonotype showed up many times. The chain combines TRBV7-9 with TRBJ2-2, with D hard to call. The CDR3 runs 14 residues. Germline V gene lookup returns CDR1 SEHNR and CDR2 FQNEAQ (reference sequence). V gave up 3 bases and J gave up 6 bases, with 11 bases separating them. CDR3 amino acids: CASSFGSVAGELFF. The CDR3 DNA is TGTGCCAGCAGCTTTGGCTCGGTGGCCGGGGAGCTGTTTTTT.

This clonotype was recorded many times. V gene TRBV6-1 combines with J gene TRBJ1-2; no reliable D call. CDR3 length equals 13 residues. The V and J ends lost 3 bases and 3 bases respectively, with 8 bases between them. Germline assignment: CDR1 MNHNS and CDR2 SASEGT. Here the CDR3 DNA reads TGTGCCAGCAGTGAGGCTGCTGACTATGGCTACACCTTC. It yields the protein CASSEAADYGYTF.

Points on this clonotype: This could be a read error, since a much larger clone is one nucleotide away. The chain has TRBV2 and TRBJ2-4; no clear D. Germline-derived CDR1 and CDR2 are SNHLY and FYNNEI. The CDR3 extends over 12 amino acids. CDR3 coding DNA: TGTGCCAGCAGTACTGCCGGGTTACATTCGTCCTTC. Its translation is CASSTAGLHSSF.

This clonotype was seen a few times. V and J are TRBV11-1 and TRBJ2-1; D call uncertain. Germline assignment: CDR1 SGHAT and CDR2 FQDESV (reference sequence). The V end was cut by 4 bases, the J end by 14 bases, with 15 bases between. The CDR3 runs to 12 residues. CDR3 residues: CASSYNSPEKFF. The CDR3 bases are TGTGCCAGCAGCTATAACTCGCCCGAGAAGTTCTTC. Full variable domain (rest looked up from reference TRBV11-1 and TRBJ2-1): EAEVAQSPRYKITEKSQAVAFWCDPISGHATLYWYRQILGQGPELLVQFQDESVVDDSQLPKDRFSAERLKGVDSTLKIQPAELGDSAMYLCASSYNSPEKFFGPGTRLTVL.

This clonotype was counted at least ten times. CDR3 DNA sequence: TGTGCCAGCCGTAGGTCAGGGCGCGCCTACGAGCAGTACTTC. Residues: CASRRSGRAYEQYF. V is TRBV2 and J is TRBJ2-7, with D tentatively TRBD1 (5 bases). Germline values: CDR1 SNHLY, CDR2 FYNNEI. There are 14 residues in the CDR3. Trimming stripped 8 bases from V and 2 bases from J, with 16 bases between.

This clonotype appeared many times. The V and J genes are TRBV5-1 and TRBJ2-1; D could derive from TRBD1 or TRBD2 (5 bases each). CDR3 size: 14 residues. Germline lookup yields CDR1 SGHRS and CDR2 YFSETQ. V dropped 3 bases and J dropped 6 bases, with 13 bases sitting between them. CDR3 coding DNA: TGCGCCAGCAGCTGGGGGTCTAGGGGCAATGAGCAGTTCTTC. It encodes CASSWGSRGNEQFF.

This clonotype was seen repeatedly, ten times or more. J is TRBJ2-4 and V is TRBV12-3 or TRBV12-4; either TRBD1 or TRBD2 may supply D (5 bases each). CDR3 length: 13 residues. With 6 bases removed from V and 8 bases from J, the gap between germline ends came to 14 bases. The CDR3 here is CASRGTLMHIQYF. In DNA form, the CDR3 reads TGTGCCAGCAGGGGGACCCTCATGCACATTCAGTACTTC.

The chain employs TRBV20-1 and TRBJ2-3; TRBD1 might be the D (7 bases). The CDR3 sequence is 15 residues long. CDR1 is DFQATT, CDR2 SNEGSKA, per germline (reference sequence). Trimming left V 5 bases short and J 7 bases short, with 22 bases between. This CDR3 is CSASKKGRGDYTQYF. DNA of the CDR3: TGCAGTGCTTCCAAGAAAGGCAGGGGGGATTATACGCAGTATTTT.

This clonotype was picked up many times. V and J are TRBV3-1 and TRBJ2-3; the match to TRBD1 covers 7 bases. The CDR3 length is 15 residues. The J segment lost 1 base and the V segment lost 3 bases, leaving 4 bases of the junction unmatched. In germline, CDR1 is LGHDT, CDR2 YNNKEL (reference sequence). CDR3 amino acids: CASSQHDRGTDTQYF. CDR3 nucleotide sequence: TGTGCCAGCAGCCAGCATGACAGGGGCACAGATACGCAGTATTTT.

This chain joins TRBV20-1 and TRBJ2-1, with 11 bases fitting TRBD2. V dropped 6 bases and J dropped 9; count of bases not matched to a gene: 16. This CDR3 spans 16 amino acids. Germline loops: CDR1 DFQATT, CDR2 SNEGSKA (reference sequence). Here the CDR3 DNA reads TGCAGTGCCTCCACCTTTAGCGGGAGGGCCTTCGGTGAGCAGTTCTTC. Translation gives CSASTFSGRAFGEQFF.

In its sample, this clonotype was seen many times. The rearrangement uses TRBV27 and TRBJ2-1; D ambiguous. Germline V gene sequence: CDR1 MNHEY, CDR2 SMNVEV (reference sequence). The CDR3 extends over 13 amino acids. V was cut by 7 bases and J by 3 bases, with 10 bases left in between. CDR3 DNA sequence: TGTGCCAGCAAGGAGATAAACTACAATGAGCAGTTCTTC. Translated: CASKEINYNEQFF.

This chain uses TRBV20-1 with TRBJ2-1, with no clear D. The CDR3 is 13 residues long. Looked up from germline, CDR1 is DFQATT and CDR2 is SNEGSKA (reference sequence). With 6 bases removed from V and 7 bases from J, the gap between germline ends came to 16 bases. CDR3 in amino acids: CSAEPGVYNEQFF. In DNA, the CDR3 is TGCAGTGCCGAACCGGGCGTATATAATGAGCAGTTCTTC.

The V and J genes are TRBV28 and TRBJ2-7; 13 nucleotides line up with TRBD2. CDR3 length equals 15 residues. J was trimmed by 0 bases and V by 6 bases; bases with no gene match: 2. Germline V gives CDR1 MDHEN, CDR2 SYDVKM. The chain's CDR3 is CASRRTSGSSYEQYF. CDR3 nucleotide sequence: TGTGCCAGCAGACGGACTAGCGGGAGCTCCTACGAGCAGTACTTC.

This clonotype has a handful of counts. The V gene is TRBV20-1, the J gene TRBJ1-3; a possible D gene is TRBD1 (5 bases). There are 15 residues in the CDR3. The germline V gene encodes CDR1 DFQATT and CDR2 SNEGSKA (reference sequence). V was shortened by 1 base and J by 0 bases, with 10 bases between the two germline ends. CDR3 protein: CSARGDAISGNTIYF. The CDR3 DNA follows: TGCAGTGCTAGAGGGGACGCCATCTCTGGAAACACCATATATTTT.

This clonotype was observed a handful of times. The chain couples TRBV7-9 to TRBJ2-7; 13 positions match TRBD2. Germline V gives CDR1 SEHNR, CDR2 FQNEAQ (reference sequence). The junction had 5 bases not matched to a gene; V was cut back by 7 bases and J by 5 bases. The CDR3 sequence is 14 residues long. The DNA of the CDR3 is TGTGCCAGCAACTCGGGACTAGCGGGACACGAGCAGTACTTC. Translation: CASNSGLAGHEQYF.

V and J are TRBV7-2 and TRBJ2-1; D is undetermined. The CDR3 consists of 14 residues. The germline CDR1 and CDR2 sequences are SGHTA and FQGNSA. Trimming removed 2 bases at V and 3 bases at J, with 8 bases between. The CDR3 nucleotides are TGTGCCAGCAGCTTACCCGCAGGCTACAATGAGCAGTTCTTC. This codes for CASSLPAGYNEQFF. The whole variable domain, remainder taken from reference TRBV7-2 and TRBJ2-1, is GAGVSQSPSNKVTEKGKDVELRCDPISGHTALYWYRQSLGQGLEFLIYFQGNSAPDKSGLPSDRFSAERTGGSVSTLTIQRTQQEDSAVYLCASSLPAGYNEQFFGPGTRLTVL.